Listed below are T cell receptor beta chains from one sample, sequenced in a study of regulatory T cells in long-lasting Graves disease. TCRdb fed the multiplex PCR reads into MiXCR, producing one record per CDR3 protein. Here the sample spans a few hundred thousand distinct CDR3 sequences, approximately 12% being singletons. These same data were also listed under a study on T cells in Graves' hyperthyroidism and ophthalmopathy.

The sequenced sample was peripheral blood mononuclear cells (PBMCs), obtained at new diagnosis, from a patient treated with antithyroid drugs. The receptor set was obtained from a woman younger than 35 with Graves disease. The CDR3 runs from the conserved cysteine through the conserved F or W. D genes are given only for firm matches. A clone size is listed for some rows: how often the clone was seen (once, few, many), or a class if it is expanded.

J,D,size,V,CDR3,DNA
TRBJ1-1,NA,NA,TRBV20-1,CSLAPAAFF,TGCAGTCTGGCCCCAGCGGCTTTCTTT
TRBJ2-3,NA,many,TRBV20-1,CSAGDDAFGGISTDTQYF,TGCAGTGCTGGGGACGACGCCTTCGGAGGGATCAGCACAGATACGCAGTATTTT
TRBJ1-4,NA,few,TRBV2,CASSGDRVLGEKLFF,TGTGCCAGCAGTGGTGACCGGGTCCTGGGTGAAAAACTGTTTTTT
TRBJ2-3,TRBD2,NA,TRBV7-9,CASSSTGLAGVGDTDTQYF,TGTGCCAGCAGCTCAACCGGACTAGCGGGAGTAGGGGACACAGATACGCAGTATTTT
TRBJ1-1,NA,few,TRBV4-3,CASSQDGFNTEAFF,TGCGCCAGCAGCCAAGACGGATTTAACACTGAAGCTTTCTTT
TRBJ2-1,TRBD2,many,TRBV27,CASSPRTSGGYNEQFF,TGTGCCAGCAGCCCCAGGACTAGCGGGGGTTACAATGAGCAGTTCTTC
TRBJ2-5,NA,many,TRBV6-1,CASSTNAEAQYF,TGTGCCAGCAGCACTAACGCGGAGGCCCAGTACTTC
TRBJ1-3,NA,many,TRBV6-2/TRBV6-3,CASSYDFRSGNTIYF,TGTGCCAGCAGTTACGATTTCCGCTCTGGAAACACCATATATTTT
TRBJ2-1,NA,many,TRBV4-1,CASSQPPATLYNEQFF,TGCGCCAGCAGCCAGCCCCCAGCAACCCTCTACAATGAGCAGTTCTTC
TRBJ2-7,NA,NA,TRBV7-2,CASSLGIW,TGTGCCAGCAGCTTAGGTATCTGG
TRBJ2-1,TRBD2,many,TRBV3-1,CASSQGLAGGSYNEQFF,TGTGCCAGCAGTCAGGGACTAGCGGGGGGGAGCTACAATGAGCAGTTCTTC
TRBJ2-3,NA,many,TRBV4-3,CASSQSPRTDTQYF,TGCGCCAGCAGCCAATCCCCACGGACAGATACGCAGTATTTT
TRBJ1-1,NA,many,TRBV20-1,CSAKVSGVNTEAFF,TGCAGTGCTAAAGTCTCAGGGGTGAACACTGAAGCTTTCTTT
TRBJ2-7,NA,few,TRBV2,CASSVLANEQYF,TGTGCCAGCAGTGTGTTGGCGAACGAGCAGTACTTC
TRBJ1-2,NA,few,TRBV7-2,CASSLDGGSGLGGYTF,TGTGCCAGCAGCCTGGACGGAGGTAGTGGCCTGGGGGGCTACACCTTC
TRBJ1-2,NA,many,TRBV6-2/TRBV6-3,CASSYLWKGVPGYTF,TGTGCCAGCAGTTACTTATGGAAGGGGGTTCCAGGCTACACCTTC
TRBJ1-5,NA,NA,TRBV4-3,CASSQDLYSNQPQHF,TGCGCCAGCAGCCAAGATCTGTACAGCAATCAGCCCCAGCATTTT
TRBJ1-5,NA,NA,TRBV3-1,CASSQDLYQPQHF,TGTGCCAGCAGCCAAGATCTTTATCAGCCCCAGCATTTT
TRBJ2-7,NA,many,TRBV12-3/TRBV12-4,CASSLAGVLSYEQYF,TGTGCCAGCAGTTTAGCGGGGGTGCTCTCCTACGAGCAGTACTTC
TRBJ2-5,TRBD1,many,TRBV7-9,CASSPRTGGLETQYF,TGTGCCAGCAGCCCCCGGACAGGGGGGCTGGAGACCCAGTACTTC
TRBJ1-5,TRBD1,few,TRBV20-1,CSASSSGTGDLNQPQHF,TGCAGTGCTAGCAGTTCGGGGACAGGGGATCTCAATCAGCCCCAGCATTTT
TRBJ2-6,TRBD1,few,TRBV10-3,CAISGQGATGANVLTF,TGTGCCATCAGTGGACAGGGGGCAACTGGGGCCAACGTCCTGACTTTC
TRBJ2-1,NA,many,TRBV7-9,CASSWDGISYNEQFF,TGTGCCAGCAGCTGGGACGGGATCTCCTACAATGAGCAGTTCTTC
TRBJ2-7,TRBD2,many,TRBV29-1,CSVLTSGLSYEQYF,TGCAGCGTTCTGACTAGCGGTTTATCCTACGAGCAGTACTTC